Presented here are 29 T cell receptor beta chains from one specimen sequenced in a study of T cell repertoires in cytomegalovirus infection (dated by TCRdb to the late 2010s). The reads were generated on an Illumina HiSeq 1500. The public reads were run again by TCRdb, first through fastp at Q25 and then through MiXCR, and only productive beta chains were kept. Every entry covers one CDR3 protein and lists the most common genes and DNA from its rows. The sample has tens of thousands of distinct CDR3 sequences on record, about a fifth of them singletons. The ten largest clonotypes hold under 75% of the sample. No antigen is known for these receptors. The sample's treatment or condition, from its label and the paper: in vitro stimulation with specific CMV peptide epitopes to enrich CMV-specific T cells. Sequenced material: CD8+ T cells from cultured PBMCs, taken from culture after CMV antigen stimulation. These receptors were obtained from a human donor in good health (CMV status not recorded). Some clones in this sample may be carry-over from other donors' samples.

This clonotype showed up just a few times. DNA of the CDR3: TGTGCCAGCAGCCCAGGCGGGGGAAAGGGCTACGAGCAGTACTTC. Its translation: CASSPGGGKGYEQYF. The chain couples TRBV7-2 to TRBJ2-7; 7 bases are a match to TRBD2. This CDR3 has 15 amino acids. Germline V gene sequence: CDR1 SGHTA, CDR2 FQGNSA. V lost 5 bases and J lost 3; bases outside the gene matches: 10.

This clonotype turned up a few times. V usage is TRBV6-2 or TRBV6-3 and J usage is TRBJ2-2; no firm D call. Between the trimmed V and J ends, which lost 2 bases and 9 bases, there was a span of 4 bases. Germline V gene data show CDR1 as MNHEY and CDR2 as SVGEGT. The CDR3 is 11 amino acids. As DNA, the CDR3 is TGTGCCAGCAGTTACGTCAGGGAGCTGTTTTTT. Translated, it gives CASSYVRELFF.

The rearrangement uses TRBV6-4 and TRBJ2-3; TRBD2 aligns across 13 bases. CDR1 MRHNA and CDR2 SNTAGT come from the germline V gene. V lost 5 bases and J lost 5; bases outside the gene matches: 4. The CDR3 extends over 15 amino acids. This chain's CDR3 is CASSRLAGGLDTQYF. CDR3 coding DNA: TGTGCCAGCAGTCGACTAGCGGGAGGCTTAGATACGCAGTATTTT.

This clonotype was observed many times. This chain connects TRBV7-2 to TRBJ2-7; 9 nucleotides agree with TRBD1. J lost 3 bases, V lost 4 bases, and 7 bases had no gene match. Germline V gene data show CDR1 as SGHTA and CDR2 as FQGNSA. CDR3 length: 15 amino acids. CDR3 in DNA: TGTGCCAGCAGCTCCGAACTGACAGGGGGCTACGAGCAGTACTTC. Protein product: CASSSELTGGYEQYF.

This clonotype was picked up a small number of times. This chain uses TRBV27 with TRBJ1-1; D gene uncertain. From germline, CDR1 is MNHEY and CDR2 SMNVEV (reference sequence). The CDR3 is 16 amino acids. With 2 bases removed from V and 0 bases from J, the gap between germline ends came to 13 bases. In nucleotides, the CDR3 is TGTGCCAGCAGTTTAGGACGTGGTCGGCTGAACACTGAAGCTTTCTTT. It is translated as CASSLGRGRLNTEAFF.

This clonotype has a count of ten or more. V gene TRBV7-2 combines with J gene TRBJ1-1, with D possibly matching TRBD1 (5 bases). Germline V gene data show CDR1 as SGHTA and CDR2 as FQGNSA. This CDR3 contains 13 residues. V was shortened by 7 bases and J by 4 bases, with 13 bases between the two germline ends. The CDR3 sequence is CASTLGGITEAFF. The DNA of the CDR3 is TGTGCCAGCACCCTGGGGGGGATCACTGAAGCTTTCTTT.

V gene TRBV6-1 combines with J gene TRBJ1-2; a possible D gene is TRBD1 (5 bases). Germline CDR1 and CDR2: MNHNS and SASEGT. CDR3 length equals 12 residues. V lost 4 bases and J lost 4, with 7 bases in between. CDR3 nucleotide sequence: TGTGCCAGCAGTGGACAGATCTATGGCTACACCTTC. Amino acid sequence: CASSGQIYGYTF.

This chain joins TRBV29-1 and TRBJ2-1; D unclear. This CDR3 comprises 13 residues. Per germline, CDR1 SQVTM and CDR2 ANQGSEA. V shed 4 bases and J shed 8 bases, with 15 bases lying between them. The CDR3, as DNA: TGCAGCGTTGTTAGGGATGTCGTCGATGAGCAGTTCTTC. Its protein product is CSVVRDVVDEQFF.

The gene calls are TRBV19 and TRBJ1-5; 7 bases line up with TRBD1. This CDR3 spans 16 amino acids. The ends lost 5 bases at V and 0 bases at J; junction bases unmatched: 7. Germline loops: CDR1 LNHDA, CDR2 SQIVND (reference sequence). The CDR3, as DNA: TGTGCCAGTAGTTCCTCAGACAGGGCTAGCAATCAGCCCCAGCATTTT. It encodes CASSSSDRASNQPQHF. The variable domain in full, with the rest retrieved from reference TRBV19 and TRBJ1-5, is DGGITQSPKYLFRKEGQNVTLSCEQNLNHDAMYWYRQDPGQGLRLIYYSQIVNDFQKGDIAEGYSVSREKKESFPLTVTSAQKNPTAFYLCASSSSDRASNQPQHFGDGTRLSIL.

The chain combines TRBV20-1 with TRBJ2-7, with 8 bases matching TRBD2. J gave up 2 bases and V 0 bases, and 12 bases lay outside the gene matches. The CDR3 is 17 amino acids. Germline V lookup: CDR1 DFQATT, CDR2 SNEGSKA (reference sequence). In DNA, the CDR3 is TGCAGTGCTAGAGATCCCGAGACTAGCGTTTATCCCTACGAGCAGTACTTC. It specifies CSARDPETSVYPYEQYF.

The CDR3 region has the DNA TGTGCCAGCAGTTTTCGCCCAGGCCGTTCTCTTAATGAAAAACTGTTTTTT. Translated, it gives CASSFRPGRSLNEKLFF. The chain combines TRBV7-8 with TRBJ1-4; D is uncertain. Trimming cost V 6 bases and J 4 bases, with 21 bases left between them. Germline V gene data show CDR1 as SGHVS and CDR2 as FQNEAQ. The CDR3 totals 17 residues.

This clonotype was counted only a few times. The genes are TRBV3-1 and TRBJ2-1; the D gene is possibly TRBD1 (5 bases). This CDR3 comprises 16 residues. Trimming stripped 0 bases from V and 0 bases from J, with 9 bases between. Per the germline V gene, CDR1 is LGHDT and CDR2 is YNNKEL (reference sequence). The CDR3: CASSQDPRVSYNEQFF. CDR3 nucleotide sequence: TGTGCCAGCAGCCAAGACCCCAGGGTCTCCTACAATGAGCAGTTCTTC.

This chain joins TRBV6-5 and TRBJ2-5, with 7 bases matching TRBD2. V trimming: 7 bases; J trimming: 4 bases; junction bases outside the gene matches: 15. Per the germline V gene, CDR1 is MNHEY and CDR2 is SVGAGI. This CDR3 comprises 16 residues. The CDR3 spells CASKAAGIGLGETQYF. The CDR3 DNA reads TGTGCCAGCAAGGCAGCGGGGATTGGATTAGGAGAGACCCAGTACTTC.

This chain uses TRBV11-2 with TRBJ2-3; D ambiguous. CDR3 length equals 18 residues. The germline gives CDR1 SGHAT, CDR2 FQNNGV. V lost 2 bases, J lost 0 bases, and 18 bases lay in between. The CDR3 DNA follows: TGTGCCAGCAGCTTATTCTGGATCGGCTGGGAAAGCACAGATACGCAGTATTTT. It codes for CASSLFWIGWESTDTQYF.

The chain combines TRBV4-3 with TRBJ2-1, with D perhaps TRBD2 (5 bases). Trimming cost V 3 bases and J 12 bases, with 15 bases left between them. The germline V gene has CDR1 LGHNA and CDR2 YSLEER. This CDR3 contains 13 residues. The CDR3: CASSQTTSNRQFF. The CDR3 DNA sequence: TGCGCCAGCAGCCAGACTACTAGTAATCGGCAGTTCTTC.

This clonotype was recorded a few times. The chain couples TRBV11-2 to TRBJ2-3; 7 bases agree with TRBD2. The CDR3 contains 15 residues. V was pared by 5 bases and J by 4 bases, with 9 bases of the junction left unmatched. In germline, CDR1 is SGHAT, CDR2 FQNNGV. This CDR3 reads CASSGHGTNSDTQYF. In DNA form, the CDR3 reads TGTGCCAGCAGCGGGCACGGGACTAACTCAGATACGCAGTATTTT.

This clonotype was counted only a few times. This chain joins TRBV6-2 or TRBV6-3 and TRBJ1-1, with a weak D call TRBD1 (5 bases). This CDR3 is built from 12 residues. Germline CDR1 MNHEY, CDR2 SVGEGT. V was pared by 8 bases and J by 5 bases, with 12 bases between. This CDR3 is CASETGGTEAFF. Written as DNA, the CDR3 is TGTGCCAGCGAAACGGGGGGGACTGAAGCTTTCTTT.

This clonotype was found a few times. The chain links TRBV4-1 to TRBJ1-1; 7 bases are shared with TRBD1. V was pared by 9 bases and J by 1 base, with 2 bases of the junction left unmatched. The CDR3 has 12 amino acids. CDR1 MGHRA and CDR2 YSYEKL come from the germline V gene. The CDR3 DNA reads as TGCGCCAGTAGACAGGGGAACACTGAAGCTTTCTTT. Translated, it gives CASRQGNTEAFF.

This clonotype has only a few counts. The chain carries TRBV12-3 or TRBV12-4 and TRBJ1-2; TRBD1 aligns across 8 bases. The junction had 5 bases not matched to a gene; V was cut back by 6 bases and J by 5 bases. The CDR3 spans 13 residues. DNA of the CDR3: TGTGCCAGCAGCCGACAGGGGTCTTATGGCTACACCTTC. Its protein product is CASSRQGSYGYTF.

The chain recombines TRBV19 with TRBJ1-5, with D unclear. Germline lookup yields CDR1 LNHDA and CDR2 SQIVND (reference sequence). The CDR3 is 16 amino acids. Trimming left V 7 bases short and J 0 bases short, with 16 bases between. The CDR3 nucleotides are TGTGCCAGTAATCCACATACATCATATAGCAATCAGCCCCAGCATTTT. This encodes CASNPHTSYSNQPQHF.

This clonotype was counted only a few times. This chain links TRBV19 with TRBJ1-5, with TRBD1 as a possible D gene (6 bases). Germline lookup yields CDR1 LNHDA and CDR2 SQIVND (reference sequence). V dropped 11 bases and J dropped 4 bases, with 12 bases sitting between them. The CDR3 spans 12 residues. The CDR3 is CAGGGGNQPQHF. CDR3 coding DNA: TGTGCCGGAGGGGGAGGGAATCAGCCCCAGCATTTT. The variable domain in full, completed from reference TRBV19 and TRBJ1-5, reads DGGITQSPKYLFRKEGQNVTLSCEQNLNHDAMYWYRQDPGQGLRLIYYSQIVNDFQKGDIAEGYSVSREKKESFPLTVTSAQKNPTAFYLCAGGGGNQPQHFGDGTRLSIL.

The chain uses TRBV5-4 and TRBJ1-2; possibly TRBD1 for D (5 bases). The V gene lost 4 bases and the J gene lost 0 bases, with 16 bases spanning the gap. Per germline, CDR1 SGHNT and CDR2 YYREEE (reference sequence). The CDR3 contains 16 residues. CDR3 nucleotide sequence: TGTGCCAGCAGCCCCACAACGGGGGGAGCTAACTATGGCTACACCTTC. The encoded protein is CASSPTTGGANYGYTF.

The chain has TRBV11-1 and TRBJ1-1; D not certain. CDR1 and CDR2 (germline): SGHAT, FQDESV (reference sequence). V dropped 1 base and J dropped 2 bases, with 5 bases sitting between them. CDR3 size: 13 residues. For the CDR3, the DNA is TGTGCCAGCAGCTTAGGAATAAACACTGAAGCTTTCTTT. Translation gives CASSLGINTEAFF.

The rearrangement links TRBV28 to TRBJ1-5; D remains ambiguous. The CDR3 is made up of 12 amino acids. Germline CDR1 and CDR2: MDHEN and SYDVKM. The V gene lost 2 bases and the J gene lost 5 bases, with 4 bases spanning the gap. CDR3 residues: CASSLRDQPQHF. Written as DNA, the CDR3 is TGTGCCAGCAGTTTACGGGATCAGCCCCAGCATTTT.

The rearrangement joins TRBV19 to TRBJ1-1; the D is unclear. The germline V gene has CDR1 LNHDA and CDR2 SQIVND (reference sequence). V lost 1 base, J lost 0 bases, and 21 bases lay in between. The CDR3 consists of 19 residues. CDR3 in amino acids: CASSIVVRRESGLNTEAFF. As DNA, the CDR3 is TGTGCCAGTAGTATAGTCGTTCGGAGGGAATCGGGTCTGAACACTGAAGCTTTCTTT.

This rearrangement joins TRBV12-3 or TRBV12-4 to TRBJ2-2, with 7 nucleotides matching TRBD1. After removal of 7 bases from V and 4 bases from J, the junction contained 6 bases not matched to a gene. The CDR3 is made up of 14 amino acids. The CDR3 DNA reads TGTGCCAGCACCCGACAGGGTGGCACCGGGGAGCTGTTTTTT. Amino acids: CASTRQGGTGELFF.

This clonotype was seen many times. This chain connects TRBV7-2 to TRBJ2-7; 8 positions agree with TRBD1. The V segment lost 3 bases and the J segment 5 bases; nucleotides outside the gene matches: 6. The CDR3 is 14 amino acids. The germline gives CDR1 SGHTA, CDR2 FQGNSA. CDR3 DNA: TGTGCCAGCAGCTTTTCCGACAGGGGCCACGAGCAGTACTTC. Translated, it gives CASSFSDRGHEQYF.

V and J are TRBV6-5 and TRBJ2-3; 8 bases are shared with TRBD1. CDR1 is MNHEY, CDR2 SVGAGI, per germline. Unmatched junction bases numbered 5, after V lost 2 bases and J lost 4 bases. This CDR3 has 15 residues. The CDR3 DNA is TGTGCCAGCAGTTACGGACAGGGTGAGGCAGATACGCAGTATTTT. This translates into CASSYGQGEADTQYF.

V is TRBV19 and J is TRBJ2-1; TRBD2 matches at 9 bases. This CDR3 spans 16 amino acids. Germline V gene lookup returns CDR1 LNHDA and CDR2 SQIVND (reference sequence). The V gene end was trimmed by 3 bases and the J gene end by 7 bases; junction bases not matched to a gene: 10. The CDR3 loop is CASSISGLAEGNEQFF. The CDR3 bases are TGTGCCAGTAGTATCTCGGGACTAGCAGAGGGGAATGAGCAGTTCTTC.